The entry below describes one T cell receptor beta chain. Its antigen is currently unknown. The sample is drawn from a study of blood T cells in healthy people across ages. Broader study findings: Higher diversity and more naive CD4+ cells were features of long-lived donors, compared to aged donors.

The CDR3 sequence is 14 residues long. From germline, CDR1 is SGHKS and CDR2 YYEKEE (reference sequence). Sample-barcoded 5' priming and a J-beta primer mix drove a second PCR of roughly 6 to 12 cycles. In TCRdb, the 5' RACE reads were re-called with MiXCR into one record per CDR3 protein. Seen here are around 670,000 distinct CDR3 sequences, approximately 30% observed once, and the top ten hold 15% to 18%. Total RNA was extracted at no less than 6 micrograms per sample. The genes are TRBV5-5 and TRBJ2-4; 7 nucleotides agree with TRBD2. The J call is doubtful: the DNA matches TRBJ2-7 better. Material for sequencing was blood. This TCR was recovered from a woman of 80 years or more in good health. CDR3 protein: CASSLAVGGGEQYF. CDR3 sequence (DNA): TGTGCCAGCAGCTTGGCTGTGGGGGGGGGCGAGCAGTACTTC.